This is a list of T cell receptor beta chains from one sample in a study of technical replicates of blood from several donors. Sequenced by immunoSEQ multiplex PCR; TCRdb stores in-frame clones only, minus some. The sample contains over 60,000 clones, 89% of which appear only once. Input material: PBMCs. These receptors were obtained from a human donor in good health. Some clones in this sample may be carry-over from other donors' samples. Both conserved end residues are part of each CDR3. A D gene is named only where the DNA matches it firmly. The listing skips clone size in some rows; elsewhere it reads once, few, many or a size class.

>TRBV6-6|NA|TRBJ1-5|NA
TGTGCCAGCAGTTACTCGGTGTCGAGTCAGCCCCAGCATTTT
CASSYSVSSQPQHF
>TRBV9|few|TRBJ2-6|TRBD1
TGTGCCAGCAGCGGCTTCCAGGGGGCGGGTGGGGCCAACGTCCTGACTTTC
CASSGFQGAGGANVLTF
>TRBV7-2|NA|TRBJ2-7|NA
TGTGCCAGCAGCTTAGATCCTAACTACGAGCAGTACTTC
CASSLDPNYEQYF
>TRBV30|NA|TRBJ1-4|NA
TGTGCCTGGAGTTTTGGTGGATTGGTTGGGGGAGGAGAAAAACTGTTTTTT
CAWSFGGLVGGGEKLFF
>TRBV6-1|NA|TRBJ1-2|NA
TGTGCCAGCAGTGAACCAGGGATGGGCTATGGCTACACCTTC
CASSEPGMGYGYTF
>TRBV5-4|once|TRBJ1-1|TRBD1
TGTGCCAGCAGACCGAGGACAGGTTCTTTGAACACTGAAGCTTTCTTT
CASRPRTGSLNTEAFF
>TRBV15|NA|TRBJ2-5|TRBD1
TGTGCCACCAGCAGAGGGGACAGCCAAGAGACCCAGTACTTC
CATSRGDSQETQYF
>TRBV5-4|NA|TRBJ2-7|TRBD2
TGTGCCAGCAGCTTCAGCGGGGGGGCGGGCGAGCAGTACTTC
CASSFSGGAGEQYF
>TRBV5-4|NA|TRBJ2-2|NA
TGTGCCAGCAGCGACCCGACTGGAGGCACCGGGGAGCTGTTTTTT
CASSDPTGGTGELFF
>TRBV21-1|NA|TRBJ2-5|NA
TGTGCCAGCAGCAAAGTGGGACTAGCGGGAGGTGAGCAAGAGACCCAGTACTTC
CASSKVGLAGGEQETQYF
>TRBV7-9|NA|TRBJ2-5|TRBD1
TGTGCCAGCAGCCCGCGGGACAGGGGTGGGGAGACCCAGTACTTC
CASSPRDRGGETQYF
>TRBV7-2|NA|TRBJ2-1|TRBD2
TGTGCCAGCAGCTTGGTGGGAGCGGGAGTGGATGAGCAGTTCTTC
CASSLVGAGVDEQFF
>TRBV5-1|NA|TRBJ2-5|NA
TGCGCCAGCAGTCCCCGGAAGGCAGGGTGGGCACAAGAGACCCAGTACTTC
CASSPRKAGWAQETQYF
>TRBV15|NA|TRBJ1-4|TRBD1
TGTGCCACCAGGAAGGGACAGTTAAATGAAAAACTGTTTTTT
CATRKGQLNEKLFF
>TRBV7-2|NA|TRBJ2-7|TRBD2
TGTGCCAGCAGCGTCAGCGGGAGCTCCTACGAGCAGTACTTC
CASSVSGSSYEQYF
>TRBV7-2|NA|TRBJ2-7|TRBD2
TGTGCCAGCAGCTTCCGGGGGGACGGTCTCGGGTCCTACGAGCAGTACTTC
CASSFRGDGLGSYEQYF
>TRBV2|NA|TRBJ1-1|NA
TGTGCCAGCAGCCCGGGCACTGAAGCTTTCTTT
CASSPGTEAFF
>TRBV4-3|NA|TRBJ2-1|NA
TGCGCCAGCAGCCAAGACGGTGTCAATGAGCAGTTCTTC
CASSQDGVNEQFF
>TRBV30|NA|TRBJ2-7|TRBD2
TGTGCCGGGACTAGCGGAGCCTACGAGCAGTACTTC
CAGTSGAYEQYF
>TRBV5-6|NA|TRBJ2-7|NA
TGTGCCAGCAGCCGCCCCGACAGGTTCGACGAGCAGTACTTC
CASSRPDRFDEQYF
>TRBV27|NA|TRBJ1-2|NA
TGTGCCAGCAGTTCCTCCCTCGCGGCCAGCAACTATGGCTACACCTTC
CASSSSLAASNYGYTF
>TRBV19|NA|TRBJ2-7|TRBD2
TGTGCCAGTAGTCGCCAGGGACTAGCGGGGGGGACCTACGAGCAGTACTTC
CASSRQGLAGGTYEQYF
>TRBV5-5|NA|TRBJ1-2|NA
TGTGCCAGCAGCAACAACGGGGGGTATGGCTACACCTTC
CASSNNGGYGYTF
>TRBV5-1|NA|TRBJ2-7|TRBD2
TGCGCCAGCAGCTTCACTAGCGGGAACCTCGACGAGCAGTACTTC
CASSFTSGNLDEQYF
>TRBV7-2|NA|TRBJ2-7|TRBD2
TGTGCCAGCAGCTCCGGACTAGCGGGAGTCTACGAGCAGTACTTC
CASSSGLAGVYEQYF
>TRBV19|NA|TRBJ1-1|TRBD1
TGTGCCAGTAGTCCAGGGGACAAGGGGGCCCACACTGAAGCTTTCTTT
CASSPGDKGAHTEAFF
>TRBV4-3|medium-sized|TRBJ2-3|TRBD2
TGCGCCAGCAGCCACTCAGCCTTAGCGGGAGTAGCGGATACGCAGTATTTT
CASSHSALAGVADTQYF
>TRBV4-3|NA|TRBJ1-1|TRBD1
TGCGCCAGCAGCCCACAAGACAGGGGGGCCCTCGGGGGGAAAGCTTTCTTT
CASSPQDRGALGGKAFF
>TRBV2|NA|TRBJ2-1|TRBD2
TGTGCCGGCGGGGGGGTCTCCTACAATGAGCAGTTCTTC
CAGGGVSYNEQFF
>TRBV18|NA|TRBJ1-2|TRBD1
TGTGCCAGCTCACCAGACAGGGGTGGGTATGGCTACACCTTC
CASSPDRGGYGYTF
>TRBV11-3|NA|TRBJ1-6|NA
TGTGCCAGCAGCTTAGGGGGGCCACAGGCTCTTTATAATTCACCCCTCCACTTT
CASSLGGPQALYNSPLHF
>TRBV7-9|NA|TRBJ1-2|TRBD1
TGTGCCAGCAGCTTCGGACAGGAAGGACCCTATGGCTACACCTTC
CASSFGQEGPYGYTF
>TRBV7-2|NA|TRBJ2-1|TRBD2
TGTGCCAGCAGCTTAGGCGGGAGGGCTGCCGGACAGTTCTTC
CASSLGGRAAGQFF
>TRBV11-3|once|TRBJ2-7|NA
TGTGCCAGCAGCCCCCTTAGGAGGGCGAGCTCCTACGAGCAGTACTTC
CASSPLRRASSYEQYF
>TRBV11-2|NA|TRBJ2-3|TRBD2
TGTGCCAGCAGCTTACTCGGGGGGACCACAGATACGCAGTATTTT
CASSLLGGTTDTQYF
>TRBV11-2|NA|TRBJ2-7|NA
TGTGCCAGCAGCAAGGACAGCGCCTACGAGCAGTACTTC
CASSKDSAYEQYF
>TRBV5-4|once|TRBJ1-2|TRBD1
TGTGCCAGCAGTCGCCGACAGGGGGATGGCTACACCTTC
CASSRRQGDGYTF
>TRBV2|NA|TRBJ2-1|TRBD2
TGTGCCAGCAGCCCCGCTAGCGGGAGAGGCAATGAGCAGTTCTTC
CASSPASGRGNEQFF
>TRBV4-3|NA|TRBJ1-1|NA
TGCGCCAGCAGCCAGGGACCGATGGGGGCAGACACTGAAGCTTTCTTT
CASSQGPMGADTEAFF
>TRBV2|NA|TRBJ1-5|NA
TGTGCCAGCAGTGAAGTCTCGGGAGAATTTGGTCAGCCCCAGCATTTT
CASSEVSGEFGQPQHF
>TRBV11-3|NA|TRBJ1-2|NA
TGTGCCAGCAGCCAGGGTGACTATGGCTACACCTTC
CASSQGDYGYTF
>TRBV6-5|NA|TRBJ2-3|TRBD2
TGTGCCAGCAGTTCCTTAGCGGGGTGGATCACAGATACGCAGTATTTT
CASSSLAGWITDTQYF
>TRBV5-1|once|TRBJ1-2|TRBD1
TGCGCCAGCAGATGGGACAGGGGGTTATATGGCTACACCTTC
CASRWDRGLYGYTF
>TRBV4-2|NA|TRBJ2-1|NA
TGTGCCAGCAGCCCCATCCAGTCCTACAATGAGCAGTTCTTC
CASSPIQSYNEQFF
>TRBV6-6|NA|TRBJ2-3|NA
TGTGCCAGCAAAAGCCCTAATGCAGATACGCAGTATTTT
CASKSPNADTQYF
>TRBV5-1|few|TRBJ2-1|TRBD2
TGCGCCAGCAGCCGGGGGGGGAGCGCCGCCTACAATGAGCAGTTCTTC
CASSRGGSAAYNEQFF
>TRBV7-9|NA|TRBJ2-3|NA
TGTGCCAGCAGCTTAGTGCCTAGCGAGTCAGATACGCAGTATTTT
CASSLVPSESDTQYF
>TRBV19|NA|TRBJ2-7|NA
TGTGCCAGTAGTATAGGCGGCGGCTACGAGCAGTACTTC
CASSIGGGYEQYF
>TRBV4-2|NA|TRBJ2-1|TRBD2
TGTGCCAGCAGCCAATCGTGGGGCGGGGGGGCTTACAATGAGCAGTTCTTC
CASSQSWGGGAYNEQFF
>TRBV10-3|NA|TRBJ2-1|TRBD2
TGTGCCATCAGTGAGCTAGCGGGAGGGGGGAATGAGCAGTTCTTC
CAISELAGGGNEQFF
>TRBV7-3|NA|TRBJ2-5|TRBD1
TGTGCCAGCAGCTTAAGGGGACAGGGGGCATCAGAGACCCAGTACTTC
CASSLRGQGASETQYF
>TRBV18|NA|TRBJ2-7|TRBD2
TGTGCCAGCTCACCCCCAGAAGGACTAGTAGGGGAGCAGTACTTC
CASSPPEGLVGEQYF
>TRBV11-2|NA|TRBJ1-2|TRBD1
TGTGCCAGCAGCTCGGGACAGGGGGGGCACTATGGCTACACCTTC
CASSSGQGGHYGYTF
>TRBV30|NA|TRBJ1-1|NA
TGTGCCTGGGGAAAAGACAGTATGAACACTGAAGCTTTCTTT
CAWGKDSMNTEAFF
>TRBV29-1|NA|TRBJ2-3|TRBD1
TGCAGCGCTCAACGGGGGACAGGAAGAAAAGATACGCAGTATTTT
CSAQRGTGRKDTQYF
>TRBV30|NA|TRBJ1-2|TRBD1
TGTGCCTGGAGCCCCCGTTGGGACAGAAGCGGCTACACCTTC
CAWSPRWDRSGYTF
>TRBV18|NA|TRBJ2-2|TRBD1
TGTGCCAGCTCACCACAGGGGACAGCAAACACCGGGGAGCTGTTTTTT
CASSPQGTANTGELFF
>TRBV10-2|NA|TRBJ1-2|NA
TGCGCCAGCAGTGACAGGGAGGTGCGATATGGCTACACCTTC
CASSDREVRYGYTF
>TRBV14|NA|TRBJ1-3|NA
TGTGCCAGCAGCCCCCGTCAGACAAGCCGCCCTGGAAACACCATATATTTT
CASSPRQTSRPGNTIYF